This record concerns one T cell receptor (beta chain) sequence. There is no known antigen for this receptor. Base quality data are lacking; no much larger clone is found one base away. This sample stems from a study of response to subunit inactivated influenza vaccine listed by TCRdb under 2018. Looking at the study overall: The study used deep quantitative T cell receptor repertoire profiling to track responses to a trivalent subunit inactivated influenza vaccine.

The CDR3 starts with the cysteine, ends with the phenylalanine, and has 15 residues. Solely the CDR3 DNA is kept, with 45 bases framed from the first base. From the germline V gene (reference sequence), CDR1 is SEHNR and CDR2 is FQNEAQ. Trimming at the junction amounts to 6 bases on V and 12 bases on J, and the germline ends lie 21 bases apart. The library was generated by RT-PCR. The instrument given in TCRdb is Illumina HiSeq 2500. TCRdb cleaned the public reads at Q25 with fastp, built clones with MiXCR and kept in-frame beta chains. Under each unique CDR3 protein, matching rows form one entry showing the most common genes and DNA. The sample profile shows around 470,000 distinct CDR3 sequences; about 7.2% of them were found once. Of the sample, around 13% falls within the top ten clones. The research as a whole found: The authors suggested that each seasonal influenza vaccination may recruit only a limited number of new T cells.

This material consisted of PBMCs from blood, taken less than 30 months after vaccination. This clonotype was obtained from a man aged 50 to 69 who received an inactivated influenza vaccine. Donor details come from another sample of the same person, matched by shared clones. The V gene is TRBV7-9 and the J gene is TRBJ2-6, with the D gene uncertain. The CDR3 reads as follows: CASSPTSGMPRVLTF. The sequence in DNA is TGTGCCAGCAGTCCGACCTCAGGAATGCCGCGCGTCCTGACTTTC.